Listed below are T cell receptor beta chains from one sample, sequenced in a study of cytomegalovirus exposure and HLA in healthy donors. The data were produced by immunoSEQ multiplex PCR, yet TCRdb's version contains in-frame clones alone and is incomplete. This table has about 200,000 clones, roughly 80% appearing once. Sequencing input: PBMCs. The receptors here all came from a woman under 30 in good health and CMV-seronegative. The CDR3 runs from the conserved cysteine through the conserved F or W. The order of the fields is D gene, clone size, V gene, J gene, CDR3 length, CDR3 DNA, CDR3 protein. D genes are given only for firm matches. Rows may omit the clone size; those that give it use once, few, many or a size class.

>.|.|TRBV5-6|TRBJ2-4|15
TGTGCCAGCAGCCTGGACAGTTCGGCCAAAAACATTCAGTATTTC
CASSLDSSAKNIQYF
>TRBD2|.|TRBV6-5|TRBJ2-5|15
TGTGCCAGCAGTTACCCGGGGGGGGGTTCGGAGACCCAGTACTTC
CASSYPGGGSETQYF
>TRBD1|.|TRBV5-4|TRBJ2-1|13
TGTGCCAGCAGCTTGGCAGGGGGCAATGAGCAGTTCTTC
CASSLAGGNEQFF
>.|.|TRBV9|TRBJ1-1|17
TGTGCCAGCAGCGTAGGTGCCGGGGGGTTCATGAACACTGAAGCTTTCTTT
CASSVGAGGFMNTEAFF
>.|.|TRBV9|TRBJ2-3|15
TGTGCCAGCAGCTTCCTGGGGCCGGGCACAGATACGCAGTATTTT
CASSFLGPGTDTQYF
>.|.|TRBV27|TRBJ2-5|14
TGTGCCAGCAGTCCAACAGGTGGGGAAGAGACCCAGTACTTC
CASSPTGGEETQYF
>.|once|TRBV5-8|TRBJ2-1|18
TGTGCCAGCAGCTCCCTACCGACATTCAGCTTAATCTACAATGAGCAGTTCTTC
CASSSLPTFSLIYNEQFF
>.|.|TRBV5-1|TRBJ1-2|14
TGCGCCAGCAGCTTGGCCGGGTTTGGCTATGGCTACACCTTC
CASSLAGFGYGYTF
>TRBD2|.|TRBV28|TRBJ2-1|13
TGTGCCAGCAGTTTCGGGGGGTACAATGAGCAGTTCTTC
CASSFGGYNEQFF
>TRBD1|few|TRBV5-1|TRBJ1-2|13
TGCGCCAGCAGCTTGGAACAGGGGTATGGCTACACCTTC
CASSLEQGYGYTF
>.|.|TRBV5-1|TRBJ2-7|15
TGCGCCAGCAGCTTGGCAGCAGGCACTAGCTACGAGCAGTACTTC
CASSLAAGTSYEQYF
>TRBD1|.|TRBV19|TRBJ2-3|16
TGTGCCAGTAGTATCCCGGGACAGGGGAACACAGATACGCAGTATTTT
CASSIPGQGNTDTQYF
>.|once|TRBV6-1|TRBJ2-3|15
TGTGCCAGCAGTGTAATCGGGTTAGACACAGATACGCAGTATTTT
CASSVIGLDTDTQYF
>.|once|TRBV9|TRBJ1-2|17
TGTGCCAGCAGCCCAAGCCAAACCGGGACGGAGGGCTATGGCTACACCTTC
CASSPSQTGTEGYGYTF
>TRBD2|.|TRBV10-1|TRBJ2-1|15
TGCGCCAGCAGTGACTCAGCGGCGGGAGACAATGAGCAGTTCTTC
CASSDSAAGDNEQFF
>TRBD1|.|TRBV7-9|TRBJ2-5|16
TGTGCCACGGAGCCCGGCCCTTGGGACAGCCAAGAGACCCAGTACTTC
CATEPGPWDSQETQYF
>.|.|TRBV9|TRBJ2-7|15
TGTGCCAGCAGCGTAGTGGGGCCTGATTCCTACGAGCAGTACTTC
CASSVVGPDSYEQYF
>.|.|TRBV11-3|TRBJ2-1|11
TGTGCCAGCAGGGAGGGAAATGAGCAGTTCTTC
CASREGNEQFF
>.|.|TRBV2|TRBJ1-4|15
TGTGCCAGCAGTGAATGGCAGGGGTCGGGCGAAAAACTGTTTTTT
CASSEWQGSGEKLFF
>TRBD2|.|TRBV5-1|TRBJ2-5|17
TGCGCCAGCAGCCCAACCCGAGCGGGAGGGGCGCAAGAGACCCAGTACTTC
CASSPTRAGGAQETQYF
>.|.|TRBV28|TRBJ2-7|11
TGTGCCAGCAGCAGCTCCTACGAGCAGTACTTC
CASSSSYEQYF
>TRBD1|.|TRBV10-3|TRBJ2-3|14
TGTGCCATCAGTCCCGGGACAGGGGTAGATACGCAGTATTTT
CAISPGTGVDTQYF
>.|.|TRBV19|TRBJ2-6|15
TGTGCCAGTAGTGGTGGGACTGTTGGGGCCAACGTCCTGACTTTC
CASSGGTVGANVLTF
>.|.|TRBV5-6|TRBJ2-5|13
TGTGCCAGCAGCTTCGACAGCCAAGAGACCCAGTACTTC
CASSFDSQETQYF
>.|few|TRBV30|TRBJ1-2|13
TGTGCCTGGAGTGGGAGGGAACCGGGGGGCTACACCTTC
CAWSGREPGGYTF
>TRBD1|.|TRBV29-1|TRBJ2-1|14
TGCAGCGTAGGGACAGGGGACTCCTACAATGAGCAGTTCTTC
CSVGTGDSYNEQFF
>TRBD2|.|TRBV18|TRBJ2-1|16
TGTGCCAGCTCACCTCCGGGACTAGCGGGAGCTCGGGAGCAGTTCTTC
CASSPPGLAGAREQFF
>.|.|TRBV6-1|TRBJ2-3|14
TGTGCCAGCAGTGAAGACGTCCTGAGGGATACGCAGTATTTT
CASSEDVLRDTQYF
>.|.|TRBV23-1|TRBJ1-2|13
TGCGCCAGCCAGCGGACGATCAACTATGGCTACACCTTC
CASQRTINYGYTF
>.|.|TRBV7-9|TRBJ1-1|17
TGTGCCAGCAGCCGACTGGGGCACAGAGACATGAACACTGAAGCTTTCTTT
CASSRLGHRDMNTEAFF
>TRBD1|.|TRBV27|TRBJ1-2|13
TGTGCCAGCAGTCTGGGACAGGACTATGGCTACACCTTC
CASSLGQDYGYTF
>.|.|TRBV5-1|TRBJ2-1|14
TGCGCCAGCAGCTCCCAGGGAGGATACAATGAGCAGTTCTTC
CASSSQGGYNEQFF
>.|.|TRBV28|TRBJ1-3|12
TGTGCCAGCAGTGGGCCAGGAAACACCATATATTTT
CASSGPGNTIYF
>.|.|TRBV25-1|TRBJ1-2|18
TGTGCCAGCAGTGCTCATGACAGCCTCCGCTCCCGTATCTATGGCTACACCTTC
CASSAHDSLRSRIYGYTF
>.|.|TRBV6-1|TRBJ2-2|16
TGTGCCAGCAGTGAAGCCGGGACTTGGGTACCCGGGGAGCTGTTTTTT
CASSEAGTWVPGELFF
>TRBD1|.|TRBV7-9|TRBJ1-1|16
TGTTCCAGCAGCTTAGAGGAGGGGGCGGCTTACACTGAAGCTTTCTTT
CSSSLEEGAAYTEAFF
>TRBD1|.|TRBV19|TRBJ1-2|13
TGTGCCAGTAGTATTGGGACAGCAGTGGGCTACACCTTC
CASSIGTAVGYTF
>TRBD1|.|TRBV7-2|TRBJ2-3|18
TGTGCCAGCAGCTTAGTCGCTTCCGGACAGGGGGGCACAGATACGCAGTATTTT
CASSLVASGQGGTDTQYF
>.|.|TRBV30|TRBJ1-4|13
TGTGCCTGGAGTGGAGGTCGCCTAGAAAAACTGTTTTTT
CAWSGGRLEKLFF
>TRBD2|once|TRBV30|TRBJ2-1|15
TGTGCCGGGGCTTTGACTAGCGGGAGAGTGGCAGGGCAGTTCTTC
CAGALTSGRVAGQFF
>TRBD1|.|TRBV30|TRBJ2-1|15
TGTGCCTGGAGTTTCCGACAGGGGGAGGGCAATGAGCAGTTCTTC
CAWSFRQGEGNEQFF
>.|.|TRBV19|TRBJ1-2|14
TGTGCCAGTAGTCCTAGGACAGATATCTATGGCTACACCTTC
CASSPRTDIYGYTF
>TRBD1|.|TRBV28|TRBJ1-1|15
TGTGCCAGCAGTTTTGCTGACAGGGGGCACACTGAAGCTTTCTTT
CASSFADRGHTEAFF
>TRBD2|once|TRBV28|TRBJ2-3|16
TGTGCCAGCAGTCCCAATCTTAGCGGGAGCACAGATACGCAGTATTTT
CASSPNLSGSTDTQYF
>TRBD1|.|TRBV18|TRBJ1-1|13
TGTGCCAGCTCAGGAACAGGGGTCACTGAAGCTTTCTTT
CASSGTGVTEAFF
>.|.|TRBV4-3|TRBJ2-5|15
TGCGCCAGCAGCCAAGAGCGGGCCACGGGAGAGACCCAGTACTTC
CASSQERATGETQYF
>.|.|TRBV5-1|TRBJ2-7|14
TGCGCCAGCAGCTTGGGCCTCAGGGTCTACGAGCAGTACTTC
CASSLGLRVYEQYF
>TRBD2|.|TRBV7-2|TRBJ2-3|15
TGTGCCAGCAACAAGCCAATAGCGGGAACAGATACGCAGTATTTT
CASNKPIAGTDTQYF
>.|.|TRBV5-6|TRBJ2-5|15
TGTGCCAGCAGCGCGCCGACGGGGTATCGAGAGACCCAGTACTTC
CASSAPTGYRETQYF
>TRBD2|.|TRBV10-3|TRBJ2-1|13
TGTGCCATCAGGCTAGCGGAGTACAATGAGCAGTTCTTC
CAIRLAEYNEQFF
>TRBD1|few|TRBV29-1|TRBJ1-1|12
TGCAGCGTTTTCAGGGGGCGGAAAGAAGCTTTCTTT
CSVFRGRKEAFF
>.|.|TRBV11-2|TRBJ1-2|12
TGTGCCAGCACCGAACAGGGAAGCGGCTACACCTTC
CASTEQGSGYTF
>.|.|TRBV10-2|TRBJ1-1|17
TGCGCCAGCAGTGACGGCGGGATTTGGTCCCTCGAAAATGAAGCTTTCTTT
CASSDGGIWSLENEAFF
>.|.|TRBV7-2|TRBJ2-5|15
TGTGCCAGCAGCTCCAGCGGGTGGTACCAAGAGACCCAGTACTTC
CASSSSGWYQETQYF